This T cell receptor (beta chain) was identified during a study of human T cells and chemical hapten exposure. Overall study results and limits: Donors had alopecia, so their immune response may differ from healthy people's.

Time point indicated: patch test 1, 2 weeks after DPC sensitization. This sample's treatment: therapeutic diphenylcyclopropenone sensitization with weekly scalp DPC. This clonotype was detected ten times or more. No antigen is known for it. V was clipped by 6 bases and J by 7 bases, with 13 bases between them. The CDR3 contains 13 residues. Germline V gene data show CDR1 as SNHLY and CDR2 as FYNNEI. TCRdb re-derived calls from the RACE reads in MiXCR, one entry per CDR3 protein. The sample shows 71,000 or so distinct CDR3 sequences, 9.8% of them seen only once. This clonotype was sampled from a woman aged 40 to 50 with alopecia areata. Some clones in this sample may be carry-over from other donors' samples. J is TRBJ2-4 and V is TRBV2; D is perhaps TRBD1 (8 bases). The sample in question was whole blood, obtained in connection with sensitization to the hapten diphenylcyclopropenone (DPC). In DNA, the CDR3 is TGTGCCAGCAGAAAACAGGGGGGGAACATTCAGTACTTC. It encodes CASRKQGGNIQYF.